This T cell receptor beta chain was observed in a study of graft-versus-host responses after intestinal transplantation. Study context: Once they had received anti-thymocyte globulin induction, all recipients took tacrolimus and steroids for approximately 3 years. Broader study findings: With peak circulating GvH clone levels came an association with early post-transplant HvG declines. Graft-donor T cell macrochimerism coincided with high graft-versus-host to host-versus-graft clonal ratios in allografts. Some GvH clones appeared in ileal mucosa or blood before recipient bone marrow.

This CDR3 contains 15 residues. V shed 5 bases and J shed 2 bases, with 15 bases lying between them. CDR1 SGHVS and CDR2 FNYEAQ come from the germline V gene. Libraries were prepared by immunoSEQ multiplex PCR; TCRdb keeps only in-frame clonotypes and omits some of them. The sample yields roughly 100,000 clones, approximately 93% seen once. Notes on this clone: The antigen is not known.

The clonotype was recovered from a human donor who received an intestinal transplant. Sequenced material: unstimulated CD8+ T cells sorted from spleen or lymph node cells, taken before intestinal transplant. The rearrangement joins TRBV7-6 to TRBJ1-1, with D perhaps matching TRBD1 (5 bases). CDR3 coding DNA: TGTGCCAGCAGCGCCAGGGTCATCAGAAACACTGAAGCTTTCTTT. Protein: CASSARVIRNTEAFF.